The next 20 T cell receptor beta chains were all read from a single sample in a study of blood T cell repertoires in COVID-19. Produced via immunoSEQ multiplex PCR; TCRdb's table is partial and in-frame only. In the table there are about 180,000 clones, approximately 85% of which are singletons. Material for sequencing was PBMCs or T cells enriched from blood (not recorded which). These receptors were obtained from a woman in her thirties who had recovered from COVID-19.

Of note for this clone: The same CDR3 also results from other DNA sequences found in this sample. For the CDR3, the DNA is TGTGCCAGCAGCCCCGGGAGCTACGAGCAGTACTTC. It is translated as CASSPGSYEQYF. This rearrangement joins TRBV7-9 to TRBJ2-7; the D gene is possibly TRBD2 (6 bases). From germline, CDR1 is SEHNR and CDR2 FQNEAQ (reference sequence). Trimming removed 5 bases from V and 3 bases from J, with 8 bases in between. The CDR3 covers 12 residues.

The V and J genes are TRBV28 and TRBJ2-1, with D unresolved. Germline CDR1 MDHEN, CDR2 SYDVKM. With 5 bases removed from V and 9 bases from J, the gap between germline ends came to 8 bases. The CDR3 runs 11 residues. CDR3 sequence reads: CASSPRFEQFF. The CDR3 region has the DNA TGTGCCAGCAGTCCGCGTTTTGAGCAGTTCTTC. Variable domain in full (rest from reference TRBV28 and TRBJ2-1): DVKVTQSSRYLVKRTGEKVFLECVQDMDHENMFWYRQDPGLGLRLIYFSYDVKMKEKGDIPEGYSVSREKKERFSLILESASTNQTSMYLCASSPRFEQFFGPGTRLTVL.

The chain is built from TRBV29-1 and TRBJ1-6; tentatively, D is TRBD1 (6 bases). Per the germline V gene, CDR1 is SQVTM and CDR2 is ANQGSEA. The CDR3 loop spans 14 amino acids. The V end was cut by 7 bases, the J end by 5 bases, with 15 bases between. CDR3 in DNA: TGCAGCGCCCGACAGGACGACAATAATTCACCCCTCCACTTT. It codes for CSARQDDNNSPLHF.

The rearrangement joins TRBV18 to TRBJ2-1; D possibly corresponds to TRBD1 (5 bases). The CDR3 sequence is 16 residues long. The V gene lost 2 bases and the J gene lost 3 bases, with 14 bases spanning the gap. Per the germline V gene, CDR1 is KGHSH and CDR2 is LQKENI. CDR3 coding DNA: TGTGCCAGCTCACCAATCGGTTCGGACATCTACAATGAGCAGTTCTTC. Its translation: CASSPIGSDIYNEQFF. Drawing the rest from reference TRBV18 and TRBJ2-1, the complete variable domain is NAGVMQNPRHLVRRRGQEARLRCSPMKGHSHVYWYRQLPEEGLKFMVYLQKENIIDESGMPKERFSAEFPKEGPSILRIQQVVRGDSAAYFCASSPIGSDIYNEQFFGPGTRLTVL.

This clone was recorded a few times. The V gene is TRBV25-1, the J gene TRBJ1-4; 8 bases match TRBD1. The CDR3 length is 17 residues. CDR1 and CDR2 from the germline V gene are MGHDK and SYGVNS. V was clipped by 3 bases and J by 1 base; unmatched bases: 7. CDR3 region: CASSDVRGLGTNEKLFF. CDR3 nucleotides: TGTGCCAGCAGTGACGTCAGGGGGCTTGGAACTAATGAAAAACTGTTTTTT.

The genes are TRBV28 and TRBJ1-2, with D possibly matching TRBD1 (5 bases). V was pared by 2 bases and J by 4 bases, with 20 bases between. Germline V lookup: CDR1 MDHEN, CDR2 SYDVKM. The CDR3 extends over 17 amino acids. The CDR3 DNA reads TGTGCCAGCAGTTTAGTGCAATCGATAGGGGATCTCTATGGCTACACCTTC. Its protein is CASSLVQSIGDLYGYTF.

This chain links TRBV10-3 with TRBJ1-2; 9 nucleotides align to TRBD1. The CDR3 covers 18 residues. Germline trimming cut 4 bases from V and 2 bases from J; bases unmatched to any gene: 14. Germline CDR1 and CDR2: ENHRY and SYGVKD. DNA of the CDR3: TGTGCCATCAGTGCAAACGGAGAAACAGGGGGCTTAAACTATGGCTACACCTTC. Its protein is CAISANGETGGLNYGYTF.

V and J are TRBV9 and TRBJ1-3, with unresolved D. This CDR3 region has 14 residues. CDR1 is SGDLS, CDR2 YYNGEE, per germline. Trimming took 1 base from V and 0 from J, leaving 5 bases between them. The CDR3 reads CASSVYPSGNTIYF. In nucleotides, the CDR3 is TGTGCCAGCAGCGTATATCCCTCTGGAAACACCATATATTTT. The full variable domain, in which reference TRBV9 and TRBJ1-3 provide the parts outside the CDR3, is DSGVTQTPKHLITATGQRVTLRCSPRSGDLSVYWYQQSLDQGLQFLIQYYNGEERAKGNILERFSAQQFPDLHSELNLSSLELGDSALYFCASSVYPSGNTIYFGEGSWLTVV.

This rearrangement joins TRBV24-1 to TRBJ2-3; 13 bases match TRBD2. The CDR3 extends over 15 amino acids. The germline V gene has CDR1 KGHDR and CDR2 SFDVKD. Trimming at V came to 11 bases and at J to 4 bases, leaving 8 bases not matched to a gene. CDR3 region: CAIQLAGGQADTQYF. The CDR3 DNA sequence: TGTGCCATTCAACTAGCGGGAGGGCAGGCAGATACGCAGTATTTT.

The chain uses TRBV5-1 and TRBJ2-1; 14 nucleotides agree with TRBD2. V was pared by 4 bases and J by 6 bases, with 9 bases of the junction left unmatched. CDR1 and CDR2 (germline): SGHRS, YFSETQ. The CDR3 sequence is 17 residues long. The CDR3: CASSLMTSGRGFNEQFF. Written as DNA, the CDR3 is TGCGCCAGCAGCCTAATGACTAGCGGGAGGGGCTTCAATGAGCAGTTCTTC.

J is TRBJ2-1 and V is TRBV28; 14 bases align to TRBD2. The V gene end was trimmed by 5 bases and the J gene end by 4 bases; junction bases not matched to a gene: 1. The CDR3 contains 15 residues. The germline gives CDR1 MDHEN, CDR2 SYDVKM. CDR3 loop: CASSRTSGGYNEQFF. The CDR3 DNA follows: TGTGCCAGCAGTCGGACTAGCGGGGGGTACAATGAGCAGTTCTTC.

The V gene is TRBV29-1, the J gene TRBJ1-1; D is unresolved. Trimming shortened V by 7 bases and J by 4 bases, and 13 bases separated the two germline ends. The germline gives CDR1 SQVTM, CDR2 ANQGSEA. The CDR3 extends over 12 amino acids. CDR3 sequence: CSAGGRGTEAFF. The CDR3 DNA reads as TGCAGCGCCGGCGGACGGGGCACTGAAGCTTTCTTT. The variable domain in full, with the rest retrieved from reference TRBV29-1 and TRBJ1-1, is SAVISQKPSRDICQRGTSLTIQCQVDSQVTMMFWYRQQPGQSLTLIATANQGSEATYESGFVIDKFPISRPNLTFSTLTVSNMSPEDSSIYLCSAGGRGTEAFFGQGTRLTVV.

This clone has only a few counts. This chain joins TRBV19 and TRBJ1-1; possible D gene TRBD1, 6 bases. Germline-derived CDR1 and CDR2 are LNHDA and SQIVND (reference sequence). Trimming stripped 8 bases from V and 0 bases from J, with 13 bases between. The CDR3 runs to 14 residues. The CDR3 DNA reads TGTGCCAGTCAATACGACAGGCTGAACACTGAAGCTTTCTTT. Amino acids: CASQYDRLNTEAFF.

The CDR3 sequence: CASSSQGGVTEAFF. In DNA, the CDR3 is TGTGCCAGCAGCTCCCAGGGAGGCGTCACTGAAGCTTTCTTT. This rearrangement joins TRBV7-8 to TRBJ1-1; TRBD1 is a possible D gene (5 bases). V was cut by 4 bases and J by 4 bases, with 13 bases left in between. CDR1 and CDR2 from the germline V gene are SGHVS and FQNEAQ. The CDR3 runs to 14 residues.

V usage is TRBV14 and J usage is TRBJ2-5; 7 nucleotides align to TRBD2. Germline-derived CDR1 and CDR2 are SGHDN and FVKESK. The CDR3 contains 16 residues. With 4 bases clipped from V and 5 bases from J, the junction kept 13 bases outside the gene matches. As DNA, the CDR3 is TGTGCCAGCAGCCTTTTCCGACTAGCTTGGCGGGAGACCCAGTACTTC. It translates to CASSLFRLAWRETQYF. The full variable domain, in which reference TRBV14 and TRBJ2-5 provide the parts outside the CDR3, is EAGVTQFPSHSVIEKGQTVTLRCDPISGHDNLYWYRRVMGKEIKFLLHFVKESKQDESGMPNNRFLAERTGGTYSTLKVQPAELEDSGVYFCASSLFRLAWRETQYFGPGTRLLVL.

The V and J genes are TRBV10-3 and TRBJ2-1, with 9 bases identical to TRBD1. The CDR3 is made up of 15 amino acids. J gave up 10 bases and V 0 bases, and 7 bases lay outside the gene matches. Germline lookup yields CDR1 ENHRY and CDR2 SYGVKD. CDR3 nucleotides: TGTGCCATCAGTGAGTCGACGGGACAGGGTCTCGAGCAGTTCTTC. This encodes CAISESTGQGLEQFF.

CDR3: CAWSRWASGKVDTQYF. The CDR3 DNA reads TGTGCCTGGAGCCGCTGGGCTAGCGGGAAAGTAGATACGCAGTATTTT. V is TRBV30 and J is TRBJ2-3; 9 bases match TRBD2. The trim removed 3 bases at V and 5 bases at J, leaving 12 bases unmatched. Germline V gene lookup returns CDR1 GTSNPN and CDR2 SVGIG (reference sequence). The CDR3 is 16 residues long.

This chain links TRBV25-1 with TRBJ2-3; unclear D gene. Trimming pared 5 bases from V and 1 base from J, leaving 10 bases between. The CDR3 contains 14 residues. Germline values: CDR1 MGHDK, CDR2 SYGVNS. CDR3 amino acids: CASSTVSRTDTQYF. Here the CDR3 DNA reads TGTGCCAGCAGTACGGTGTCCCGCACAGATACGCAGTATTTT.

The V and J genes are TRBV5-1 and TRBJ2-1; D unresolved. With 5 bases removed from V and 7 bases from J, the gap between germline ends came to 10 bases. This CDR3 region has 12 residues. Germline CDR1 SGHRS, CDR2 YFSETQ. The CDR3 DNA sequence: TGCGCCAGCAGTACTTATCGGAATGAGCAGTTCTTC. Amino acid sequence: CASSTYRNEQFF.

This clone was counted once. The chain combines TRBV5-5 with TRBJ1-6; no firm D call. The ends were cut back, 4 bases at V and 8 bases at J, with 13 bases in the middle. CDR1 is SGHKS, CDR2 YYEKEE, per germline (reference sequence). The CDR3 consists of 14 residues. The CDR3 DNA reads TGTGCCAGCAGCCCGGACCGGGGATATTCACCCCTCCACTTT. It specifies CASSPDRGYSPLHF.